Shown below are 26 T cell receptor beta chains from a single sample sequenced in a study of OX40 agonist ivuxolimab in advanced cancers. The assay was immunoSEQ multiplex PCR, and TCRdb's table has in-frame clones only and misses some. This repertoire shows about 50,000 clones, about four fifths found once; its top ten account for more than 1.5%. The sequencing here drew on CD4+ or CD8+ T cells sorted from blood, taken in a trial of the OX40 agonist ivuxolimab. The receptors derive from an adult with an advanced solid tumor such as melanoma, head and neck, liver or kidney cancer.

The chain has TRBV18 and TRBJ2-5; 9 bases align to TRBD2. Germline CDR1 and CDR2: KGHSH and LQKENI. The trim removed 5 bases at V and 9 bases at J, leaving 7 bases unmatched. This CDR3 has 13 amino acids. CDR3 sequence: CASSRTSAGSQYF. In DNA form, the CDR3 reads TGTGCCAGCTCAAGGACTAGCGCCGGGTCCCAGTACTTC. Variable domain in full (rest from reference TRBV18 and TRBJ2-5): NAGVMQNPRHLVRRRGQEARLRCSPMKGHSHVYWYRQLPEEGLKFMVYLQKENIIDESGMPKERFSAEFPKEGPSILRIQQVVRGDSAAYFCASSRTSAGSQYFGPGTRLLVL.

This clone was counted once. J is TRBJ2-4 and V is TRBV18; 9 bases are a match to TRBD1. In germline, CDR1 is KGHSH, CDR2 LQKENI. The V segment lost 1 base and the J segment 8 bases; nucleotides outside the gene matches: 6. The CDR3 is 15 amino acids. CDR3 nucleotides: TGTGCCAGCTCACCACAGGGACAGGGTATAGACATTCAGTACTTC. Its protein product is CASSPQGQGIDIQYF.

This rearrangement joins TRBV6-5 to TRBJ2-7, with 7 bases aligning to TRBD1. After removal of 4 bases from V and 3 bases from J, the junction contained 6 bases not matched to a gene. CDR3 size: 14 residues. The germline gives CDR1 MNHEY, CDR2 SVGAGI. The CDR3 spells CASSSPTGNYEQYF. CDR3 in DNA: TGTGCCAGCAGTTCTCCGACAGGGAACTACGAGCAGTACTTC.

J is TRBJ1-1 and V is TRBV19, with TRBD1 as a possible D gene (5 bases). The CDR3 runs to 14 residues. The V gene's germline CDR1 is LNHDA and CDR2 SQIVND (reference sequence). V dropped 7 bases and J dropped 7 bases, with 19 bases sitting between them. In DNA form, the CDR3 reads TGTGCCAGTAACGATGTCGGGGGAGGCCGTGAAGCTTTCTTT. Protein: CASNDVGGGREAFF.

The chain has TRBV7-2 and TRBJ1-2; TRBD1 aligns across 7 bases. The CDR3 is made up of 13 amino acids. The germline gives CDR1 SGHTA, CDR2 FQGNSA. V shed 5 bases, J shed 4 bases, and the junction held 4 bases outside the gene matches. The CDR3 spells CASSPQGGYGYTF. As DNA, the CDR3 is TGTGCCAGCAGCCCTCAGGGGGGCTATGGCTACACCTTC.

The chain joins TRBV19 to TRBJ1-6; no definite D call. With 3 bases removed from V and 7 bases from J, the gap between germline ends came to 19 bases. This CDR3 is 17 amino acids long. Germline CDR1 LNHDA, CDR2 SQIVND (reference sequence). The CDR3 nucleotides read TGTGCCAGTAGTATGTTGGCAGCATCTGTGGGGAATTCACCCCTCCACTTT. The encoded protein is CASSMLAASVGNSPLHF.

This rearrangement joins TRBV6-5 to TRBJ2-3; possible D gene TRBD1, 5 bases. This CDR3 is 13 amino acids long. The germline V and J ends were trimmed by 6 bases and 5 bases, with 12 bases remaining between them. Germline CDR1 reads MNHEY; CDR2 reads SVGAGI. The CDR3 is CASRIPGLDTQYF. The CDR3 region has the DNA TGTGCCAGCAGGATCCCAGGGTTAGATACGCAGTATTTT.

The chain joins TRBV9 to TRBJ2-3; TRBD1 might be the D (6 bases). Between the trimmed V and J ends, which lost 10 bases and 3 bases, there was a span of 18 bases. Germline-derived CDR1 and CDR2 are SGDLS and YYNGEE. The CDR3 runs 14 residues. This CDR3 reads CASKQGPGTDTQYF. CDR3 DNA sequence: TGTGCCTCCAAACAGGGTCCAGGGACAGATACGCAGTATTTT.

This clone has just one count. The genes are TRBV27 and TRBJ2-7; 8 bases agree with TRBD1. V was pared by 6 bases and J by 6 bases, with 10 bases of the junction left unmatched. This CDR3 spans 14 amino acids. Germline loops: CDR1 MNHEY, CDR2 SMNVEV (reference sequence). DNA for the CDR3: TGTGCCAGCAGAACAATGAGACAGGGGATCGAGCAGTACTTC. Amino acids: CASRTMRQGIEQYF.

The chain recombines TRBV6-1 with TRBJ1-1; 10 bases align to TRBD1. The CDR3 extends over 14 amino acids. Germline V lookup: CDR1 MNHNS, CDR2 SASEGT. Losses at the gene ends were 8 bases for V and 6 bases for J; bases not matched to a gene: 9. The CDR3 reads CASSDRGRIAEAFF. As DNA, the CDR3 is TGTGCCAGCTCCGACAGGGGGCGCATCGCTGAAGCTTTCTTT.

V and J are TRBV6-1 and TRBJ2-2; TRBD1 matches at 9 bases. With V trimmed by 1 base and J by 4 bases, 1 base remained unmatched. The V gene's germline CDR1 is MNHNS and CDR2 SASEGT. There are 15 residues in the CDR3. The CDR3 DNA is TGTGCCAGCAGTGAAGGGGGACAGGGCACCGGGGAGCTGTTTTTT. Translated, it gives CASSEGGQGTGELFF.

The CDR3 protein is CAIRDSSSTDTQYF. Here the CDR3 DNA reads TGTGCCATCAGGGACAGTTCCAGCACAGATACGCAGTATTTT. V is TRBV10-3 and J is TRBJ2-3; TRBD1 is a possible D gene (6 bases). The CDR3 is made up of 14 amino acids. The germline CDR1 and CDR2 sequences are ENHRY and SYGVKD. V lost 6 bases and J lost 0, with 10 bases in between.

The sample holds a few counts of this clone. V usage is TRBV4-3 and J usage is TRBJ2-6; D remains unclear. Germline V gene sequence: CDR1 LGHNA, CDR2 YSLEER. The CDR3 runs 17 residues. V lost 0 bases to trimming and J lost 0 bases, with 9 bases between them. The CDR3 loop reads CASSQESSSSGANVLTF. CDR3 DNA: TGCGCCAGCAGCCAAGAATCTTCCAGCTCTGGGGCCAACGTCCTGACTTTC.

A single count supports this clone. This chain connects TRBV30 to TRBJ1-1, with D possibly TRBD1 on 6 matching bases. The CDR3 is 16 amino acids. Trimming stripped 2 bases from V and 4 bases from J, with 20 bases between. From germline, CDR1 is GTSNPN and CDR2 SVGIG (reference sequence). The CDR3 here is CAWSLGGGPGGTEAFF. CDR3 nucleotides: TGTGCCTGGAGTTTGGGCGGGGGCCCGGGCGGCACTGAAGCTTTCTTT.

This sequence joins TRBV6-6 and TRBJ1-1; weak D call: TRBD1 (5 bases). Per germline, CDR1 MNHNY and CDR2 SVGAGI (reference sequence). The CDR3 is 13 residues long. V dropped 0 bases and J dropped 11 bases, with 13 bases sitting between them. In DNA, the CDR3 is TGTGCCAGCAGTTACTCGGCAGGGCAGGAGGCTTTCTTT. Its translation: CASSYSAGQEAFF.

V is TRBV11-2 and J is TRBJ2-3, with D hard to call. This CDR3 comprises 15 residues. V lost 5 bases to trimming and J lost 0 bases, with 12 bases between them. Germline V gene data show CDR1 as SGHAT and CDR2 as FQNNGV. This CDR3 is CASSQGTTSTDTQYF. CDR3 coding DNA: TGTGCCAGCAGCCAAGGAACTACTAGCACAGATACGCAGTATTTT. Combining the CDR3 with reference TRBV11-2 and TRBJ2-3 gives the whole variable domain EAGVAQSPRYKIIEKRQSVAFWCNPISGHATLYWYQQILGQGPKLLIQFQNNGVVDDSQLPKDRFSAERLKGVDSTLKIQPAKLEDSAVYLCASSQGTTSTDTQYFGPGTRLTVL.

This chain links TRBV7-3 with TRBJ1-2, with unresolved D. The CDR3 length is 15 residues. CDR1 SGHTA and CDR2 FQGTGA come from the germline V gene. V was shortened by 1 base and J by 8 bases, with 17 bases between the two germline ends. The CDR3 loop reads CASSLRVEGYRGYTF. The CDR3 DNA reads TGTGCCAGCAGCTTAAGGGTGGAGGGATATCGGGGCTACACCTTC.

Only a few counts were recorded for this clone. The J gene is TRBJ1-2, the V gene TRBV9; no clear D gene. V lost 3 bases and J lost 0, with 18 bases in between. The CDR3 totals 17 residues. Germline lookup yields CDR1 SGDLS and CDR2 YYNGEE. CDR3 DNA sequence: TGTGCCAGCAGCGCCTCGGTGGTAGGGCCCACTAACTATGGCTACACCTTC. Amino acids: CASSASVVGPTNYGYTF.

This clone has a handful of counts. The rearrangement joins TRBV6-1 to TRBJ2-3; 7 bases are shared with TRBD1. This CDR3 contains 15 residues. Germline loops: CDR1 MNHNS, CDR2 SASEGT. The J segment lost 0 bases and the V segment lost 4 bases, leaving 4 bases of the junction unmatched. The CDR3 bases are TGTGCCAGCAGTGCGACAGGGCGGAGCACAGATACGCAGTATTTT. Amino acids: CASSATGRSTDTQYF.

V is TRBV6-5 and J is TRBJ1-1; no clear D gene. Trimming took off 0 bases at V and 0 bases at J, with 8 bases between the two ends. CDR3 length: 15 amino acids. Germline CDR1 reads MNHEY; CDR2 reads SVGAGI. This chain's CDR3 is CASSYSQQLNTEAFF. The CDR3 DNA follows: TGTGCCAGCAGTTACTCGCAGCAGCTGAACACTGAAGCTTTCTTT.

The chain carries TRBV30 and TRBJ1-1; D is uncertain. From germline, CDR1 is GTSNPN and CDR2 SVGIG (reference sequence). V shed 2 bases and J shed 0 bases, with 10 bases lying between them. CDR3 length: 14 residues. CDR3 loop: CAWSLFPMNTEAFF. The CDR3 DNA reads TGTGCCTGGAGTTTGTTTCCCATGAACACTGAAGCTTTCTTT.

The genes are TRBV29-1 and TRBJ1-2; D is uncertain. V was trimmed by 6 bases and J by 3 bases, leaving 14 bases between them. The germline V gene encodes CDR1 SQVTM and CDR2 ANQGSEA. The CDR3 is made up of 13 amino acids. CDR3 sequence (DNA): TGCAGCGTGTCCGGGGTCACCTACTATGGCTACACCTTC. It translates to CSVSGVTYYGYTF. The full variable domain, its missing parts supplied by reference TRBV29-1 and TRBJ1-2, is SAVISQKPSRDICQRGTSLTIQCQVDSQVTMMFWYRQQPGQSLTLIATANQGSEATYESGFVIDKFPISRPNLTFSTLTVSNMSPEDSSIYLCSVSGVTYYGYTFGSGTRLTVV.

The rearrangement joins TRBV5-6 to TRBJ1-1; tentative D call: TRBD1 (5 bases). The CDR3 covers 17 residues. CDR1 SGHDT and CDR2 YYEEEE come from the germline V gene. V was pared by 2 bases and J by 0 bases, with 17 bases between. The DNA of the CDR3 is TGTGCCAGCAGCTTTCGTACGGGGGGAGTGGTGAACACTGAAGCTTTCTTT. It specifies CASSFRTGGVVNTEAFF.

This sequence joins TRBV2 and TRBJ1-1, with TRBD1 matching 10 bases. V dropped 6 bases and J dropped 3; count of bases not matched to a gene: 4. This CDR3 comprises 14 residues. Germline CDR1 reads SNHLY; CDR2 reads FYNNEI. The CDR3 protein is CASRGQGLDTEAFF. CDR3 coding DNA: TGTGCCAGCAGGGGACAGGGGCTTGACACTGAAGCTTTCTTT.

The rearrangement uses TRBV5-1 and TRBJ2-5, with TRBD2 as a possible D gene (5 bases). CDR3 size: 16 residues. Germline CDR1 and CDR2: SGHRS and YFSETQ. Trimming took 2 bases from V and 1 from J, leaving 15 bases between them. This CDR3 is CASSFQNGLAQETQYF. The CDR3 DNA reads TGCGCCAGCAGCTTCCAAAACGGACTGGCCCAAGAGACCCAGTACTTC.

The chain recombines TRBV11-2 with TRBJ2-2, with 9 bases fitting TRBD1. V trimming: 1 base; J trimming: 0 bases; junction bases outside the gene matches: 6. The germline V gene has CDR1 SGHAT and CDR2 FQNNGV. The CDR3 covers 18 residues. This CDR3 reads CASSLVLGQGANTGELFF. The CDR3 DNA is TGTGCCAGCAGCTTAGTTCTGGGACAGGGAGCGAACACCGGGGAGCTGTTTTTT.